This T cell receptor beta chain emerged from a study of blood T cells in healthy people across ages. Study results and limitations: For the donors, CMV status was unknown and possibly confounded expanded clonotype changes. Both higher diversity and more naive CD4+ cells marked long-lived donors when set against aged donors. Getting older went along with TCR beta diversity per million T cells dropping roughly linearly.

Per the germline V gene, CDR1 is DFQATT and CDR2 is SNEGSKA (reference sequence). The CDR3 is 14 residues long. Unmatched junction bases numbered 8, after V lost 6 bases and J lost 7 bases. Alongside a J-beta primer mix, a sample-barcoded 5' primer served in a second PCR lasting roughly 6 to 12 cycles. TCRdb re-called the 5' RACE reads with MiXCR, one entry per CDR3 protein. The repertoire consists of 550,000 to 800,000 distinct CDR3 sequences, with 32% occurring once and the leading ten covering roughly 15%. Per sample, extraction of total RNA gave at least 5.5 micrograms in every case. This clonotype was seen many times. Its antigen is as yet unknown.

The clonotype originates from a woman of 80 years or more in good health. The chain recombines TRBV20-1 with TRBJ2-5; TRBD2 agrees at 13 bases. The sequencing input was blood. CDR3 in DNA: TGCAGTGCCACCACTAGCGGGGGGGCCGGGACCCAGTACTTC. Translated: CSATTSGGAGTQYF.